This T cell receptor beta chain was profiled in a study of blood T cell repertoires in COVID-19. The overall study: Acute and convalescent COVID-19 samples came from the United States, Italy and Spain.

J lost 4 bases, V lost 0 bases, and 10 bases had no gene match. This CDR3 comprises 17 residues. CDR1 and CDR2 (germline): SGHKS, YYEKEE (reference sequence). Assay: immunoSEQ multiplex PCR; the TCRdb copy retains only in-frame clones and omits some. The sample contains tens of thousands of clones, 65% to 85% of which appear only once. Sequenced material: peripheral blood. The source is a man aged 65 to 79 with COVID-19, enrolled during active disease. The chain couples TRBV5-5 to TRBJ2-5, with 9 bases fitting TRBD2. CDR3 nucleotide sequence: TGTGCCAGCAGCTTGGCCCCCCAGCGGGGGGTTCTAGAGACCCAGTACTTC. Translation: CASSLAPQRGVLETQYF.